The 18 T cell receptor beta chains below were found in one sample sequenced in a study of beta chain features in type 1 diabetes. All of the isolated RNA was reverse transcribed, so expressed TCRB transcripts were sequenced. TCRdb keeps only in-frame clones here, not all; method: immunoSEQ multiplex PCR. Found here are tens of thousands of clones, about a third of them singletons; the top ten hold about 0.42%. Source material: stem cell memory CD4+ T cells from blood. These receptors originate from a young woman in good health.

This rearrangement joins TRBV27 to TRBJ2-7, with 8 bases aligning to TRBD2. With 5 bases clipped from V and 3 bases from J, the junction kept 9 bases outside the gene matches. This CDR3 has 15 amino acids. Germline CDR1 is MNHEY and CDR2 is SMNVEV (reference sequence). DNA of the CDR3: TGTGCCAGCAGTCGGCCCGGGACTAGGCTCTACGAGCAGTACTTC. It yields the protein CASSRPGTRLYEQYF.

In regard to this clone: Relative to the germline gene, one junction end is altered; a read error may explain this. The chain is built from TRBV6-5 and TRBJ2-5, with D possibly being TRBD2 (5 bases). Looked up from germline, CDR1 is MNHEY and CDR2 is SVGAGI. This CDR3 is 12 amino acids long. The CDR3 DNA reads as TGTGCCAGCAGTCCCAGTGGGGAGACTCAGTACTTC. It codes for CASSPSGETQYF.

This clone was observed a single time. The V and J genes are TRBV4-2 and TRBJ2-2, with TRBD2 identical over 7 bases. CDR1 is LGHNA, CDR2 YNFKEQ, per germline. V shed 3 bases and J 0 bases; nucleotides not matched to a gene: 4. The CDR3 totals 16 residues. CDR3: CASSQGGSSNTGELFF. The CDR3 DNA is TGTGCCAGCAGCCAGGGGGGGTCGTCGAACACCGGGGAGCTGTTTTTT.

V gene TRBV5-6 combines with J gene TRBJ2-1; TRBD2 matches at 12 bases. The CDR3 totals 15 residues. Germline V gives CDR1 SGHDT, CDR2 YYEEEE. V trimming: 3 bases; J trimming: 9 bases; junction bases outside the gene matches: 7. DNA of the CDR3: TGTGCCAGCAGCTCAGGACTAGCGGGGATCGCTGAGCAGTTCTTC. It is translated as CASSSGLAGIAEQFF.

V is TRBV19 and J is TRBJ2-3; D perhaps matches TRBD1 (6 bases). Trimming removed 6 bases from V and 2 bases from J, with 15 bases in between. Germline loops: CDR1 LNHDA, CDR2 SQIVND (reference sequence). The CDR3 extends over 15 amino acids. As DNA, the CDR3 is TGTGCCAGTAGGATCAACAGGGATTACACAGATACGCAGTATTTT. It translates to CASRINRDYTDTQYF.

CDR3 loop: CASSSTSNRGVAYNEQFF. CDR3 DNA sequence: TGTGCCAGCAGTTCCACCTCAAACAGGGGTGTCGCCTACAATGAGCAGTTCTTC. The gene calls are TRBV28 and TRBJ2-1, with 7 positions matching TRBD1. From germline, CDR1 is MDHEN and CDR2 SYDVKM. The V gene end was trimmed by 4 bases and the J gene end by 2 bases; junction bases not matched to a gene: 14. The CDR3 sequence is 18 residues long.

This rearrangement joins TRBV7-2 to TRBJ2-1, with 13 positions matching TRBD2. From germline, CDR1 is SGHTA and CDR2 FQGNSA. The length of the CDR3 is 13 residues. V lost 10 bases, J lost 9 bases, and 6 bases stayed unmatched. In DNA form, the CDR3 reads TGTGCCACCCTAGGACTAGCGGGGGCTGAGCAGTTCTTC. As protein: CATLGLAGAEQFF.

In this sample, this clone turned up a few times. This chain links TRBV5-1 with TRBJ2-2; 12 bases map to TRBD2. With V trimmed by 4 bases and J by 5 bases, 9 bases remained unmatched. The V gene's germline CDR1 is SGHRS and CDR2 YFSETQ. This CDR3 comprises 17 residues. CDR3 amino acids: CASSGSSGGAETGELFF. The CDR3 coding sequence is TGCGCCAGCAGCGGATCTAGCGGGGGGGCCGAGACCGGGGAGCTGTTTTTT.

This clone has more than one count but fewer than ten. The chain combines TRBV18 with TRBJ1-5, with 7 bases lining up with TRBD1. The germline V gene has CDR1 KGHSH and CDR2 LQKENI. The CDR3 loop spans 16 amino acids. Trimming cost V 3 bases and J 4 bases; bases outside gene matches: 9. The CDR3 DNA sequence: TGTGCCAGCTCACCGGGAACAGGGGCGGCAAATCAGCCCCAGCATTTT. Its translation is CASSPGTGAANQPQHF.

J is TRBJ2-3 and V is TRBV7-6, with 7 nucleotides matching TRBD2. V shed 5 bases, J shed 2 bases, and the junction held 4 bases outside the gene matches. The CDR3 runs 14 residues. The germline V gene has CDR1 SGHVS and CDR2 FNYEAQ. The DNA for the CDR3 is TGTGCCAGCAGCCTGGGGACTAACACAGATACGCAGTATTTT. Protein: CASSLGTNTDTQYF.

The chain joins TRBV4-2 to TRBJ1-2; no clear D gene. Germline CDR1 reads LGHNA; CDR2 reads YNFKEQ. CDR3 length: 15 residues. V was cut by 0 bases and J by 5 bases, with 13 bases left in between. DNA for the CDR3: TGTGCCAGCAGCCAAGACCCGACCGGGGAGTATGGCTACACCTTC. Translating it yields CASSQDPTGEYGYTF.

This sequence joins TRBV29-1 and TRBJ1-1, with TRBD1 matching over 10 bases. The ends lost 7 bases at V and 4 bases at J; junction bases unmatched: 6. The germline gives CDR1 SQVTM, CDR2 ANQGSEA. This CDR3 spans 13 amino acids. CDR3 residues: CSARDRGGTEAFF. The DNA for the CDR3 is TGCAGCGCTCGGGACAGGGGTGGCACTGAAGCTTTCTTT. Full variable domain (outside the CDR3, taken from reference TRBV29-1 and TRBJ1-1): SAVISQKPSRDICQRGTSLTIQCQVDSQVTMMFWYRQQPGQSLTLIATANQGSEATYESGFVIDKFPISRPNLTFSTLTVSNMSPEDSSIYLCSARDRGGTEAFFGQGTRLTVV.

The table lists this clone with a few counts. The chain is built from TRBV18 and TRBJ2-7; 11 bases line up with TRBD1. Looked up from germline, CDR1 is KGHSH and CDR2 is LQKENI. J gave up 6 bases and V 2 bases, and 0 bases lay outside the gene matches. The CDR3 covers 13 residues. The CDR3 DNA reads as TGTGCCAGCTCACCAGGGACAGGGGGCGAGCAGTACTTC. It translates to CASSPGTGGEQYF.

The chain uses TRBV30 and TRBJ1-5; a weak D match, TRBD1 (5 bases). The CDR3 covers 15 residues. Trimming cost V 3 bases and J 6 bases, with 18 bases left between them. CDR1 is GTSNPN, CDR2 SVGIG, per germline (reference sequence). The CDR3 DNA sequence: TGTGCCTGGAGGTCCCCGGAGGGGCCCACTCAGCCCCAGCATTTT. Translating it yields CAWRSPEGPTQPQHF. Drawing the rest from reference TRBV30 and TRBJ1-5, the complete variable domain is SQTIHQWPATLVQPVGSPLSLECTVEGTSNPNLYWYRQAAGRGLQLLFYSVGIGQISSEVPQNLSASRPQDRQFILSSKKLLLSDSGFYLCAWRSPEGPTQPQHFGDGTRLSIL.

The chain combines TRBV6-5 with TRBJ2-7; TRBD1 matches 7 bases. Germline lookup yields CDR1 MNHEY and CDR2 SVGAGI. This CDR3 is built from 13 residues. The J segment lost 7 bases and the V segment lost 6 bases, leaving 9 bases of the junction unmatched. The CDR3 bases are TGTGCCAGCAGCCACCTGACAGGGCGTGAGCAGTACTTC. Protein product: CASSHLTGREQYF.

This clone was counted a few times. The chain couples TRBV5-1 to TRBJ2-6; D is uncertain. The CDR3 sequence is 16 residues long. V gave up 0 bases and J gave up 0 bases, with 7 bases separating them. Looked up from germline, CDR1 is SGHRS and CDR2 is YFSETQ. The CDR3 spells CASSLVRPSGANVLTF. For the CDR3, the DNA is TGCGCCAGCAGCTTGGTCAGGCCCTCTGGGGCCAACGTCCTGACTTTC.

The CDR3 nucleotides are TGTGCCAGCAGGGGGTCGGCGGGAGCGGGTGATACGCAGTATTTT. Translating gives CASRGSAGAGDTQYF. The chain combines TRBV6-1 with TRBJ2-3; TRBD2 aligns across 7 bases. The CDR3 is 15 residues long. V lost 6 bases to trimming and J lost 6 bases; unmatched junction nucleotides: 12. Germline-derived CDR1 and CDR2 are MNHNS and SASEGT.

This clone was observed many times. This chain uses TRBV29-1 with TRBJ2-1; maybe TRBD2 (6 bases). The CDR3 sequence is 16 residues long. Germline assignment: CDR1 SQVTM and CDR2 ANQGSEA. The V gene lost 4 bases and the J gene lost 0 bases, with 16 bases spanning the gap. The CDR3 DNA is TGCAGCGTTGTAGGTGGTCGGGAGTACTCCTACAATGAGCAGTTCTTC. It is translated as CSVVGGREYSYNEQFF.